Below are 27 T cell receptor beta chains sequenced from a single sample in a study of T cell clusters in autoimmune cytopenias. Multiplex touch-down PCR amplified TRB using TRB-A and TRB-B pools in one tube. From the multiplex PCR reads, TCRdb lists one entry per CDR3 protein and no DNA. The sample has roughly 5,400 distinct CDR3 sequences, and its top ten clones hold under 6.5%. TRB was amplified from roughly 250 ng of peripheral blood genomic DNA per sample. What was sequenced was peripheral blood. Receptors originate from a human donor with an autoimmune cytopenia or autoimmune hepatitis (not recorded which).

This clonotype registers medium-sized by frequency. This chain uses TRBV6-5 with TRBJ2-5; with no DNA, the TCRdb D assignment of TRBD2 cannot be verified. The germline V gene has CDR1 MNHEY and CDR2 SVGAGI. The CDR3 covers 14 residues. The CDR3 loop reads CASSSSGGAETQYF.

Judged by frequency, this clonotype is medium-sized. V gene TRBV19 combines with J gene TRBJ1-1; the TCRdb call, TRBD1, lacks DNA for checking. The CDR3 extends over 14 amino acids. From germline, CDR1 is LNHDA and CDR2 SQIVND (reference sequence). CDR3 sequence reads: CASSMTGVATEAFF.

This clonotype is called medium-sized based on its frequency. This chain connects TRBV12-3 or TRBV12-4 to TRBJ2-7; with no DNA, the TCRdb D assignment of TRBD1 cannot be verified. There are 15 residues in the CDR3. The CDR3 reads CASSFGAGGPYEQYF.

The chain employs TRBV5-1 and TRBJ1-1. The CDR3 contains 15 residues. Germline V CDR1 and CDR2: SGHRS, YFSETQ. CDR3 in amino acids: CASSLTHTRSAEAFF.

In terms of frequency, this clonotype is medium-sized. The chain links TRBV6-4 to TRBJ2-3; TCRdb's D call, TRBD2, is unchecked because there is no DNA. CDR3 length: 13 residues. Germline CDR1 reads MRHNA; CDR2 reads SNTAGT. CDR3 in amino acids: CASSSGSTDTQYF.

J is TRBJ2-2 and V is TRBV6-5; as DNA is missing, the TRBD1 call by TCRdb cannot be tested. The germline CDR1 and CDR2 sequences are MNHEY and SVGAGI. The CDR3 length is 15 residues. CDR3 residues: CATRRPGTGTGELFF.

The chain couples TRBV7-9 to TRBJ1-2; TCRdb proposes TRBD1, but this gene call is untestable without DNA. Germline V CDR1 and CDR2: SEHNR, FQNEAQ (reference sequence). This CDR3 has 14 amino acids. The CDR3: CASSIPGQLYGYTF.

The J gene is TRBJ1-1, the V gene TRBV20-1. The CDR3 has 13 amino acids. Germline CDR1 DFQATT, CDR2 SNEGSKA (reference sequence). The CDR3: CSARGHTMTEAFF.

By frequency, this clonotype is medium-sized. The genes are TRBV14 and TRBJ1-2; the D call from TCRdb, TRBD1, cannot be confirmed without DNA. Germline CDR1 is SGHDN and CDR2 is FVKESK. The CDR3 loop spans 15 amino acids. The CDR3 sequence: CASSQGAGGGYGYTF.

This chain uses TRBV18 with TRBJ2-3; TCRdb outputs TRBD2, but without DNA this stays unchecked. CDR1 is KGHSH and CDR2 is LQKENI in the germline V gene. The CDR3 consists of 16 residues. The CDR3 loop reads CASSRRTSGGPDTQYF.

The chain couples TRBV27 to TRBJ2-7; TCRdb calls TRBD1, which cannot be checked without DNA. The CDR3 is 14 amino acids. The germline CDR1 and CDR2 sequences are MNHEY and SMNVEV (reference sequence). This chain's CDR3 is CASSPGGAPYEQYF.

The rearrangement links TRBV5-6 to TRBJ1-5; TCRdb picks TRBD1, but there is no DNA to check that call. Per germline, CDR1 SGHDT and CDR2 YYEEEE. The CDR3 is 15 amino acids. The CDR3 loop reads CASSLTGSFNQPQHF.

The V call is TRBV27, the J call TRBJ1-5; TCRdb's D gene call, TRBD1, goes unchecked for lack of DNA. Germline values: CDR1 MNHEY, CDR2 SMNVEV (reference sequence). CDR3 length equals 15 residues. The CDR3 protein is CASSPVNRVGQPQHF.

This clonotype ranks as medium-sized in terms of frequency. The chain uses TRBV10-3 and TRBJ2-1; the TCRdb call, TRBD2, lacks DNA for checking. This CDR3 region has 15 residues. Germline CDR1 and CDR2: ENHRY and SYGVKD. The CDR3 spells CAIRGTSGAHNEQFF.

The rearrangement joins TRBV7-2 to TRBJ2-2; the TRBD2 assignment by TCRdb is unverifiable without DNA. The germline V gene encodes CDR1 SGHTA and CDR2 FQGNSA. The CDR3 consists of 20 residues. CDR3 amino acids: CASTHGGLAGGYTNTGELFF.

This clonotype is deemed large by its frequency. The chain joins TRBV6-4 to TRBJ2-1; as DNA is missing, the TRBD1 call by TCRdb cannot be tested. Germline CDR1 is MRHNA and CDR2 is SNTAGT. The CDR3 is 14 residues long. CDR3 loop: CASSPWTGYNEQFF.

According to its frequency, this clonotype is medium-sized. The J gene is TRBJ2-1, the V gene TRBV19; TCRdb selects TRBD1, and the lack of DNA leaves this call unchecked. The length of the CDR3 is 15 residues. From germline, CDR1 is LNHDA and CDR2 SQIVND (reference sequence). CDR3 residues: CASSISGQLYNEQFF.

This clonotype is classed as medium-sized by frequency. The chain carries TRBV19 and TRBJ2-1; without DNA, the TCRdb call of TRBD2 cannot be checked. CDR1 and CDR2 (germline): LNHDA, SQIVND (reference sequence). The CDR3 is made up of 16 amino acids. The CDR3 loop is CASSIGGGSPIYEQFF.

The genes are TRBV19 and TRBJ1-1; TCRdb picks TRBD1, but there is no DNA to check that call. CDR1 and CDR2 from the germline V gene are LNHDA and SQIVND (reference sequence). CDR3 size: 16 residues. CDR3 loop: CASRLEPGQGNTEAFF.

This clonotype counts as medium-sized by frequency. The chain is built from TRBV6-4 and TRBJ2-3; TCRdb proposes TRBD2, but this gene call is untestable without DNA. The CDR3 sequence is 15 residues long. Germline CDR1 and CDR2: MRHNA and SNTAGT. CDR3 loop: CASSDGTSGTDTQYF.

This sequence joins TRBV7-9 and TRBJ2-3; with no DNA, the TCRdb D assignment of TRBD2 cannot be verified. Per the germline V gene, CDR1 is SEHNR and CDR2 is FQNEAQ (reference sequence). The CDR3 runs 19 residues. The CDR3 is CASSSKPGLAGVGTDTQYF.

This clonotype registers medium-sized by frequency. This chain joins TRBV12-3 or TRBV12-4 and TRBJ2-1; lacking DNA, the TRBD2 call made by TCRdb goes unchecked. The CDR3 is made up of 14 amino acids. CDR3 sequence: CASSRTSGTNEQFF.

This clonotype is labeled medium-sized based on frequency. The CDR3 spells CASSGYRAQGEKLFF. J is TRBJ1-4 and V is TRBV6-1; the TCRdb D gene call, TRBD1, has no DNA to confirm it. This CDR3 is 15 amino acids long. Germline-derived CDR1 and CDR2 are MNHNS and SASEGT.

Measured by frequency, this clonotype is medium-sized (0.01 to 0.1%). The J gene is TRBJ1-1, the V gene TRBV27; TCRdb lists TRBD1, though no DNA is available to test this call. The CDR3 is 11 amino acids. Per the germline V gene, CDR1 is MNHEY and CDR2 is SMNVEV (reference sequence). The CDR3 sequence: CASSLRGRAFF.

This clonotype ranks as medium-sized in terms of frequency. The chain has TRBV30 and TRBJ2-1; the TCRdb call, TRBD2, lacks DNA for checking. The CDR3 contains 13 residues. Germline V gene data show CDR1 as GTSNPN and CDR2 as SVGIG (reference sequence). The CDR3: CAWSTLGGNEQFF.

V gene TRBV18 combines with J gene TRBJ2-6; TCRdb's D call, TRBD1, is unchecked because there is no DNA. Germline values: CDR1 KGHSH, CDR2 LQKENI. This CDR3 is built from 19 residues. The CDR3 region is CASANLTDTANLWANVLTF.

This clonotype is called medium-sized based on its frequency. V usage is TRBV5-5 and J usage is TRBJ1-2. CDR3 length equals 15 residues. Germline V gene data show CDR1 as SGHKS and CDR2 as YYEKEE (reference sequence). The CDR3 sequence: CASSLGPVTAYGYTF.